This T cell receptor (beta chain) emerged from a study of cytomegalovirus exposure and HLA in healthy donors. At the level of the study: The approximately 120 validation repertoires, a later analysis reported, used the same platform as the 550 to 800 first-cohort repertoires.

V lost 11 bases and J 4 bases, leaving 14 bases between the germline ends. Germline CDR1 is KGHSH and CDR2 is LQKENI. The CDR3 has 12 residues. Clones were sequenced by immunoSEQ multiplex PCR, and TCRdb holds only the in-frame ones, with some missing. This sample yields roughly 120,000 clones, of which more than 70% are seen a single time; 1.5% to 2% belongs to the top ten. This clone was detected only a few times. Sequenced sample: PBMCs. The receptor was isolated from a man in his late teens or twenties in good health and CMV-seronegative. The J gene is TRBJ1-1, the V gene TRBV18; possibly TRBD1 for D (5 bases). CDR3 DNA sequence: TGTGCCGCACGAGACGGGGGCACTGAAGCTTTCTTT. This encodes CAARDGGTEAFF.